The 17 T cell receptor beta chains in this list originate from one sample, sequenced in a study of cytomegalovirus exposure and HLA in healthy donors. PCR used 60 Vbeta primers and 13 Jbeta primers. The method was immunoSEQ multiplex PCR; TCRdb's version includes in-frame clones alone and lacks a portion of them. The profile shows over 100,000 clones, around 80% of them singletons. Sequencing was carried out using PBMCs. The receptors come from a female donor in good health and CMV-seronegative.

The chain employs TRBV11-2 and TRBJ2-7; a weak D match, TRBD1 (7 bases). Trimming shortened V by 5 bases and J by 0 bases, and 11 bases separated the two germline ends. The germline V gene has CDR1 SGHAT and CDR2 FQNNGV. CDR3 length equals 14 residues. DNA for the CDR3: TGTGCCAGCAGCGCAGGGGGGAGCTCCTACGAGCAGTACTTC. Amino acids: CASSAGGSSYEQYF.

The chain recombines TRBV7-8 with TRBJ1-1; 12 bases are a match to TRBD1. Trimming at V came to 5 bases and at J to 3 bases, leaving 10 bases not matched to a gene. This CDR3 spans 17 amino acids. Germline CDR1 reads SGHVS; CDR2 reads FQNEAQ. This CDR3 reads CASSPGTGGLRDTEAFF. DNA of the CDR3: TGTGCCAGCAGCCCTGGGACAGGGGGCCTGCGGGACACTGAAGCTTTCTTT.

J is TRBJ2-5 and V is TRBV6-5; D ambiguous. TRBJ2-7 matches the DNA end more closely, so the J call is doubtful. CDR1 and CDR2 (germline): MNHEY, SVGAGI. The CDR3 totals 15 residues. CDR3 coding DNA: TGTGCCAGCAGTTTTTTGGGGTACGGAGACTACGAGCAGTACTTC. Translating gives CASSFLGYGDYEQYF.

The chain combines TRBV4-3 with TRBJ1-1; D is possibly TRBD1 (5 bases). This CDR3 has 13 amino acids. Germline CDR1 LGHNA, CDR2 YSLEER. Trimming removed 1 base from V and 10 bases from J, with 13 bases in between. In DNA form, the CDR3 reads TGCGCCAGCAGCCAAGTTGACTCCGGGGGAGCTTTCTTT. It encodes CASSQVDSGGAFF.

The chain has TRBV28 and TRBJ2-7; TRBD2 matches 16 bases. The V segment lost 2 bases and the J segment 0 bases; nucleotides outside the gene matches: 1. Germline values: CDR1 MDHEN, CDR2 SYDVKM. The CDR3 contains 17 residues. CDR3 coding DNA: TGTGCCAGCAGTTTAGGGACTAGCGGGGGGGTCTCCTACGAGCAGTACTTC. This codes for CASSLGTSGGVSYEQYF.

The V and J genes are TRBV5-1 and TRBJ2-1; 15 nucleotides line up with TRBD2. From germline, CDR1 is SGHRS and CDR2 YFSETQ. The CDR3 loop spans 18 amino acids. The V segment lost 4 bases and the J segment 3 bases; nucleotides outside the gene matches: 8. The CDR3 DNA follows: TGCGCCAGCAGCCCGGGGACTAGCGGGGGGCTGCGCTACAATGAGCAGTTCTTC. Translation: CASSPGTSGGLRYNEQFF.

The rearrangement joins TRBV27 to TRBJ2-1; 7 bases agree with TRBD1. The ends lost 4 bases at V and 2 bases at J; junction bases unmatched: 8. In germline, CDR1 is MNHEY, CDR2 SMNVEV (reference sequence). CDR3 size: 16 residues. CDR3 region: CASSSAGGQAYNEQFF. The CDR3 bases are TGTGCCAGCAGTTCCGCCGGCGGACAGGCCTACAATGAGCAGTTCTTC.

The chain links TRBV25-1 to TRBJ1-2; 8 nucleotides match TRBD1. The trim removed 3 bases at V and 7 bases at J, leaving 7 bases unmatched. CDR1 is MGHDK and CDR2 is SYGVNS in the germline V gene. This CDR3 comprises 14 residues. For the CDR3, the DNA is TGTGCCAGCAGTGATCTTGGACAGGGAAGTGGCTACACCTTC. Its protein product is CASSDLGQGSGYTF.

The rearrangement joins TRBV6-1 to TRBJ1-1, with D uncertain. Germline CDR1 MNHNS, CDR2 SASEGT. V was shortened by 4 bases and J by 0 bases, with 9 bases between the two germline ends. This CDR3 spans 14 amino acids. The CDR3 DNA sequence: TGTGCCAGCAGTGGTGAGATTATGAACACTGAAGCTTTCTTT. Protein sequence: CASSGEIMNTEAFF.

V is TRBV9 and J is TRBJ2-5; D possibly corresponds to TRBD2 (7 bases). Trimming removed 0 bases at V and 5 bases at J, with 17 bases between. Germline CDR1 reads SGDLS; CDR2 reads YYNGEE. The CDR3 is made up of 16 amino acids. The CDR3 here is CASSVGGGGARETQYF. Written as DNA, the CDR3 is TGTGCCAGCAGCGTAGGAGGAGGGGGGGCCAGGGAGACCCAGTACTTC.

The genes are TRBV7-9 and TRBJ1-1, with TRBD1 matching 8 bases. The CDR3 spans 14 residues. V was pared by 4 bases and J by 1 base, with 2 bases of the junction left unmatched. Germline values: CDR1 SEHNR, CDR2 FQNEAQ (reference sequence). CDR3 protein: CASSSGQGNTEAFF. DNA of the CDR3: TGTGCCAGCAGCTCAGGACAGGGGAACACTGAAGCTTTCTTT. The full variable domain, rest sourced from reference TRBV7-9 and TRBJ1-1, is DTGVSQNPRHKITKRGQNVTFRCDPISEHNRLYWYRQTLGQGPEFLTYFQNEAQLEKSRLLSDRFSAERPKGSFSTLEIQRTEQGDSAMYLCASSSGQGNTEAFFGQGTRLTVV.

The rearrangement uses TRBV11-2 and TRBJ2-6, with 10 bases matching TRBD1. V gave up 6 bases and J gave up 0 bases; unmatched junction bases: 8. This CDR3 region has 18 residues. The V gene's germline CDR1 is SGHAT and CDR2 FQNNGV. The CDR3 is CASRKPGQGSSGANVLTF. The CDR3 DNA reads as TGTGCCAGCAGGAAACCGGGACAGGGGAGCTCTGGGGCCAACGTCCTGACTTTC.

The chain combines TRBV7-2 with TRBJ2-3; 8 bases are a match to TRBD2. Trimming at V came to 5 bases and at J to 4 bases, leaving 8 bases not matched to a gene. Germline V gene data show CDR1 as SGHTA and CDR2 as FQGNSA. This CDR3 is 15 amino acids long. In DNA form, the CDR3 reads TGTGCCAGCAGCCCTCGCGGGGGGAACTCAGATACGCAGTATTTT. Amino acids: CASSPRGGNSDTQYF.

The chain employs TRBV27 and TRBJ2-6; no clear D. This CDR3 has 16 amino acids. The V gene lost 5 bases and the J gene lost 0 bases, with 11 bases spanning the gap. Germline V CDR1 and CDR2: MNHEY, SMNVEV (reference sequence). CDR3: CASSPIGSSGANVLTF. DNA of the CDR3: TGTGCCAGCAGTCCGATCGGTAGCTCTGGGGCCAACGTCCTGACTTTC. Full variable domain (missing parts from reference TRBV27 and TRBJ2-6): EAQVTQNPRYLITVTGKKLTVTCSQNMNHEYMSWYRQDPGLGLRQIYYSMNVEVTDKGDVPEGYKVSRKEKRNFPLILESPSPNQTSLYFCASSPIGSSGANVLTFGAGSRLTVL.

V is TRBV19 and J is TRBJ1-5; TRBD1 agrees at 10 bases. The CDR3 has 19 amino acids. Germline trimming cut 0 bases from V and 3 bases from J; bases unmatched to any gene: 11. Germline CDR1 LNHDA, CDR2 SQIVND (reference sequence). The CDR3 spells CASSIDSDRGVRINQPQHF. CDR3 sequence (DNA): TGTGCCAGTAGTATAGATTCGGACAGGGGGGTCCGTATCAATCAGCCCCAGCATTTT.

Only a few counts were recorded for this clone. The CDR3 here is CASSVVLDTGELFF. The CDR3 coding sequence is TGTGCCAGCAGCGTAGTTTTAGACACCGGGGAGCTGTTTTTT. The chain has TRBV9 and TRBJ2-2, with D unclear. Trimming pared 0 bases from V and 3 bases from J, leaving 6 bases between. Germline values: CDR1 SGDLS, CDR2 YYNGEE. This CDR3 is built from 14 residues. The full variable domain, with the rest looked up from reference TRBV9 and TRBJ2-2, is DSGVTQTPKHLITATGQRVTLRCSPRSGDLSVYWYQQSLDQGLQFLIQYYNGEERAKGNILERFSAQQFPDLHSELNLSSLELGDSALYFCASSVVLDTGELFFGEGSRLTVL.

This sequence joins TRBV7-9 and TRBJ1-5; tentatively, D is TRBD1 (5 bases). Per germline, CDR1 SEHNR and CDR2 FQNEAQ (reference sequence). V lost 1 base and J lost 5, with 9 bases in between. The CDR3 runs 14 residues. The CDR3 coding sequence is TGTGCCAGCAGCTTAGGGGGGGGAGATCAGCCCCAGCATTTT. It codes for CASSLGGGDQPQHF.